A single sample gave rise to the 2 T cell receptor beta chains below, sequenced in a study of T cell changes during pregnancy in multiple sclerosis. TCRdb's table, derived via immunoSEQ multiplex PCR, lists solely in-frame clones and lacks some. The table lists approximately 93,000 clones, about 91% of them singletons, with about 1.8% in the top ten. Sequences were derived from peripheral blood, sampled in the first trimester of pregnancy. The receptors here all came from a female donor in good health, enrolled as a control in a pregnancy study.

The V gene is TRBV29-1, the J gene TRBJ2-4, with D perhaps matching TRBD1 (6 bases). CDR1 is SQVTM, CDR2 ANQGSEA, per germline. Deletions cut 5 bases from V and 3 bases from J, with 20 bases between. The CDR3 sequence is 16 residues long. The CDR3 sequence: CSVRLQGGQNKNIQYF. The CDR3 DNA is TGCAGCGTTCGTTTACAGGGCGGGCAGAACAAAAACATTCAGTACTTC.

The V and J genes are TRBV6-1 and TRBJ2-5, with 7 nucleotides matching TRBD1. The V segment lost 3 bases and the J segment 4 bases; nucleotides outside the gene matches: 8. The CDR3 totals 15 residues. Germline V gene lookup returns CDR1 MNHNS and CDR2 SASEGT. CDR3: CASSETSYRGETQYF. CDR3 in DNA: TGTGCCAGCAGTGAGACGTCCTACAGGGGAGAGACCCAGTACTTC.